Shown below are 10 T cell receptor beta chains from a single sample sequenced in a study of blood T cells in healthy people across ages. Then a second PCR, running roughly 7 to 11 cycles, was carried out with a sample-barcoded 5' primer and a J-beta primer mix. TCRdb reprocessed the 5' RACE reads via MiXCR and lists one record per CDR3 protein. The repertoire holds 600,000 to 800,000 distinct CDR3 sequences, with over 40% as singletons. The sequencing sample was made of blood. These receptors were taken from a woman aged 80 or over in good health.

This clonotype appeared a few times. The gene calls are TRBV20-1 and TRBJ2-2, with D maybe TRBD1 (5 bases). Per the germline V gene, CDR1 is DFQATT and CDR2 is SNEGSKA (reference sequence). This CDR3 region has 15 residues. Trimming stripped 3 bases from V and 4 bases from J, with 15 bases between. The CDR3 bases are TGCAGTGCTAGGATTCATGGGGCCAGCACCGGGGAGCTGTTTTTT. This encodes CSARIHGASTGELFF.

This clonotype was detected many times. The rearrangement joins TRBV29-1 to TRBJ2-5, with D possibly TRBD1 on 6 matching bases. This CDR3 region has 12 residues. Germline lookup yields CDR1 SQVTM and CDR2 ANQGSEA. V lost 6 bases and J lost 2, with 10 bases in between. CDR3 coding DNA: TGCAGCGTCCTACAGGGTCAAGAGACCCAGTACTTC. Residues: CSVLQGQETQYF.

The chain employs TRBV6-2 or TRBV6-3 and TRBJ1-2; TRBD1 agrees at 12 bases. There are 15 residues in the CDR3. The trim removed 2 bases at V and 13 bases at J, leaving 11 bases unmatched. The germline CDR1 and CDR2 sequences are MNHEY and SVGEGT. CDR3 sequence: CASSYPPGTGGACTF. CDR3 in DNA: TGTGCCAGCAGTTACCCGCCCGGGACAGGGGGCGCTTGCACCTTC.

As for this clonotype: A single base separates this from a much larger clone, so it may be a read error. This chain connects TRBV6-5 to TRBJ1-5; D remains ambiguous. V was trimmed by 5 bases and J by 0 bases, leaving 8 bases between them. The CDR3 spans 14 residues. The germline V gene has CDR1 MNHEY and CDR2 SVGAGI. CDR3 in amino acids: CASSDANSNQPQHF. The CDR3 nucleotides are TGTGCCAGCAGTGACGCTAATAGCAATCAGCCCCAGCATTTT.

This clonotype was observed a single time. The junction does not match germline at one end; this may be a read error. The chain combines TRBV5-1 with TRBJ2-2; the match to TRBD2 covers 7 bases. This CDR3 contains 15 residues. CDR1 and CDR2 from the germline V gene are SGHRS and YFSETQ. In DNA, the CDR3 is TGCGCCTGCAGCAGGAGCGGGGTCAACACCGGGGAGCTGTTTTTT. Amino acid sequence: CACSRSGVNTGELFF.

This clonotype was seen a few times. The rearrangement uses TRBV5-1 and TRBJ2-2; 8 nucleotides align to TRBD1. This CDR3 contains 17 residues. The junction had 10 bases not matched to a gene; V was cut back by 2 bases and J by 4 bases. Germline V lookup: CDR1 SGHRS, CDR2 YFSETQ. CDR3 residues: CASSFNSGGAGTGELFF. The DNA of the CDR3 is TGCGCCAGCAGCTTCAATTCAGGGGGCGCGGGCACCGGGGAGCTGTTTTTT.

The chain employs TRBV5-1 and TRBJ2-1; D may be TRBD1 or TRBD2 (5 bases each). Trimming took off 7 bases at V and 1 base at J, with 15 bases between the two ends. The germline gives CDR1 SGHRS, CDR2 YFSETQ. CDR3 size: 15 residues. The CDR3 protein is CASGPGPTSYNEQFF. The CDR3 DNA reads TGCGCCAGCGGCCCGGGACCAACATCCTACAATGAGCAGTTCTTC. Filled out from reference TRBV5-1 and TRBJ2-1, the complete variable domain reads KAGVTQTPRYLIKTRGQQVTLSCSPISGHRSVSWYQQTPGQGLQFLFEYFSETQRNKGNFPGRFSGRQFSNSRSEMNVSTLELGDSALYLCASGPGPTSYNEQFFGPGTRLTVL.

The chain joins TRBV5-1 to TRBJ2-1, with D tentatively TRBD1 (6 bases). V dropped 7 bases and J dropped 5 bases, with 10 bases sitting between them. The germline CDR1 and CDR2 sequences are SGHRS and YFSETQ. The CDR3 loop spans 12 amino acids. CDR3 sequence (DNA): TGCGCCAGCGCGACAGGACACAATGAGCAGTTCTTC. This codes for CASATGHNEQFF.

This clonotype was seen at least ten times. This chain links TRBV20-1 with TRBJ2-1, with 12 bases lining up with TRBD2. This CDR3 contains 18 residues. Losses at the gene ends were 6 bases for V and 2 bases for J; bases not matched to a gene: 14. Looked up from germline, CDR1 is DFQATT and CDR2 is SNEGSKA (reference sequence). The CDR3 region has the DNA TGCAGTGCAACCCAGTTGACTAGCGGGAGAAAGGCCTACAATGAGCAGTTCTTC. This codes for CSATQLTSGRKAYNEQFF.

This clonotype showed up many times. This chain uses TRBV5-1 with TRBJ2-3; D gene unclear. This CDR3 contains 16 residues. Germline-derived CDR1 and CDR2 are SGHRS and YFSETQ. Deletions cut 0 bases from V and 2 bases from J, with 13 bases between. The CDR3 nucleotides read TGCGCCAGCAGCTTGGGCTTGGTGGTTTCCACAGATACGCAGTATTTT. As protein: CASSLGLVVSTDTQYF.